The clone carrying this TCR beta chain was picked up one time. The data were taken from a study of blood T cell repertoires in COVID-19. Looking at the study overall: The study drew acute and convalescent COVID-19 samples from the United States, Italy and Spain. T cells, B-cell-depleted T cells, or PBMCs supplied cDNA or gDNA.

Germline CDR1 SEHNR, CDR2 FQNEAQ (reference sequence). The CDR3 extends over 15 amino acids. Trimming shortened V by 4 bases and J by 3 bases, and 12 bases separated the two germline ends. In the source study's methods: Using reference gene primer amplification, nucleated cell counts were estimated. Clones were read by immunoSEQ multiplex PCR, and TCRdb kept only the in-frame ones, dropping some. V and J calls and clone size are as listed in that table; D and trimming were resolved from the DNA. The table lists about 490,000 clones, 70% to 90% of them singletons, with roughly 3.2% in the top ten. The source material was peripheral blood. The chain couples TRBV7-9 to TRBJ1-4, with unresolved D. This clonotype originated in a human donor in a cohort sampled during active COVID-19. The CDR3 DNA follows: TGTGCCAGCAGCTCCGTGGGAGGATCTAATGAAAAACTGTTTTTT. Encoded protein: CASSSVGGSNEKLFF.